This entry lists 6 T cell receptor beta chains sequenced from one sample in a study of CD8 T cells in ankylosing spondylitis. What these receptors recognize is not known. TCRdb re-derived calls from the 5' RACE reads in MiXCR, one entry per CDR3 protein. The sample records about 800,000 distinct CDR3 sequences, roughly 12% being singletons. Findings of the study overall: A TCR beta motif of 7 to 9 highly homologous variants seemed to mark ankylosing spondylitis blood.

The sequencing sample was made of blood, either unsorted or a sorted T cell fraction (not recorded which). The receptors originated from a male donor with ankylosing spondylitis.

This clonotype was counted a few times. This chain uses TRBV18 with TRBJ2-3; D is perhaps TRBD2 (5 bases). Germline-derived CDR1 and CDR2 are KGHSH and LQKENI. This CDR3 has 16 residues. V was clipped by 3 bases and J by 0 bases, with 13 bases between them. For the CDR3, the DNA is TGTGCCAGCTCACCCAACCGAGGGATAAGCACAGATACGCAGTATTTT. Amino acids: CASSPNRGISTDTQYF.

V gene TRBV20-1 combines with J gene TRBJ2-1, with 8 positions matching TRBD2. CDR1 and CDR2 (germline): DFQATT, SNEGSKA (reference sequence). The ends lost 3 bases at V and 10 bases at J; junction bases unmatched: 14. The CDR3 runs 15 residues. CDR3 sequence (DNA): TGCAGTGCTAGTACCGGACTAGCTACGTCCTGGGAGCAGTTCTTC. Translating it yields CSASTGLATSWEQFF.

The table lists this clonotype with a few counts. This chain connects TRBV18 to TRBJ1-1; D is uncertain. Germline CDR1 KGHSH, CDR2 LQKENI. CDR3 size: 14 residues. Trimming left V 1 base short and J 5 bases short, with 11 bases between. The CDR3 coding sequence is TGTGCCAGCTCACCACGGGGAAAGGGAACTGAAGCTTTCTTT. Its translation: CASSPRGKGTEAFF.

The genes are TRBV18 and TRBJ2-2; D uncertain. The V end lost 1 base, the J end lost 5 bases, and 5 bases lay between the germline ends. CDR1 and CDR2 (germline): KGHSH, LQKENI. There are 13 residues in the CDR3. In DNA form, the CDR3 reads TGTGCCAGCTCACCACGGGAAACCGGGGAGCTGTTTTTT. This encodes CASSPRETGELFF. Together with reference TRBV18 and TRBJ2-2, the CDR3 gives the full variable domain: NAGVMQNPRHLVRRRGQEARLRCSPMKGHSHVYWYRQLPEEGLKFMVYLQKENIIDESGMPKERFSAEFPKEGPSILRIQQVVRGDSAAYFCASSPRETGELFFGEGSRLTVL.

On this clonotype: No conserved phenylalanine or tryptophan is present at the end of the CDR3, so a read error is the likely explanation. The chain employs TRBV20-1 and TRBJ2-3, with TRBD1 identical over 7 bases. This CDR3 has 16 residues. The ends lost 4 bases at V and 3 bases at J; junction bases unmatched: 13. Germline CDR1 is DFQATT and CDR2 is SNEGSKA (reference sequence). The CDR3 here is CSAKVSGQEWTDTQYS. The CDR3 region has the DNA TGCAGTGCTAAAGTTAGTGGACAGGAGTGGACAGATACGCAGTATTCT.

The chain employs TRBV4-3 and TRBJ2-1, with D tentatively TRBD1 or TRBD2 (6 bases each). V was pared by 8 bases and J by 5 bases, with 19 bases between. Germline lookup yields CDR1 LGHNA and CDR2 YSLEER. This CDR3 is 15 amino acids long. CDR3 in DNA: TGCGCCAGCTCACGAGCGCCGGGGGCAGACAATGAGCAGTTCTTC. Amino acids: CASSRAPGADNEQFF.